The 18 T cell receptor beta chains given below trace back to one sample, sequenced in a study of beta chain features in type 1 diabetes. What was sequenced were expressed TCRB transcripts, since all of the isolated RNA had been reverse transcribed. Profiled with immunoSEQ multiplex PCR; TCRdb holds only in-frame clones, not every one. This table holds approximately 15,000 clones, around 77% found once. These receptors' targets are unknown. Study-wide findings and caveats: Researchers report that Type 1 diabetes patients had moderately but significantly shorter TCRB CDR3s across all four CD4+ subsets.

Specimen: stem cell memory CD4+ T cells from blood. Receptors were obtained from a young woman with type 1 diabetes.

The chain carries TRBV6-1 and TRBJ2-1, with 9 bases identical to TRBD2. This CDR3 comprises 16 residues. V shed 4 bases and J 5 bases; nucleotides not matched to a gene: 9. Germline values: CDR1 MNHNS, CDR2 SASEGT. CDR3 residues: CASSAMGLARNNEQFF. The CDR3 DNA follows: TGTGCCAGCAGTGCGATGGGACTAGCTCGAAACAATGAGCAGTTCTTC.

The chain employs TRBV5-1 and TRBJ2-7; D call uncertain. Germline V gives CDR1 SGHRS, CDR2 YFSETQ. The CDR3 totals 14 residues. V was clipped by 1 base and J by 2 bases, with 10 bases between them. The CDR3 region has the DNA TGCGCCAGCAGCTTGCTCGGGTCTGCCTACGAGCAGTACTTC. Amino acids: CASSLLGSAYEQYF.

The chain combines TRBV10-3 with TRBJ2-5; the D gene is possibly TRBD2 (5 bases). The J call may be wrong; the DNA end is better matched by TRBJ2-7. This CDR3 comprises 14 residues. CDR1 is ENHRY and CDR2 is SYGVKD in the germline V gene. The CDR3 DNA reads TGTGCCATCAGTGAGACTAGATTGGAATACGAGCAGTACTTC. Its translation is CAISETRLEYEQYF.

CDR3 in amino acids: CASSLVSGTGANEQFF. The CDR3 nucleotides are TGCGCCAGCAGCTTGGTCAGCGGGACAGGGGCCAATGAGCAGTTCTTC. The chain joins TRBV5-1 to TRBJ2-1; 10 bases are a match to TRBD1. Losses at the gene ends were 0 bases for V and 6 bases for J; bases not matched to a gene: 6. CDR1 is SGHRS and CDR2 is YFSETQ in the germline V gene. This CDR3 is 16 amino acids long.

This clone was counted only a few times. The chain employs TRBV27 and TRBJ2-3; 10 positions agree with TRBD2. V was clipped by 5 bases and J by 5 bases; unmatched bases: 16. This CDR3 region has 18 residues. Per germline, CDR1 MNHEY and CDR2 SMNVEV (reference sequence). This CDR3 is CASSRTPGLASHRDTQYF. DNA of the CDR3: TGTGCCAGCAGTCGTACCCCGGGACTAGCGAGTCACAGAGATACGCAGTATTTT.

This rearrangement joins TRBV28 to TRBJ1-2; D may be TRBD1 (6 bases). Trimming removed 7 bases at V and 4 bases at J, with 13 bases between. From germline, CDR1 is MDHEN and CDR2 SYDVKM. The CDR3 runs 13 residues. The CDR3 bases are TGTGCCAGCAAGAGGGGGAGCGGCTATGGCTACACCTTC. The encoded protein is CASKRGSGYGYTF.

The rearrangement links TRBV30 to TRBJ1-1, with D unclear. Trimming took off 0 bases at V and 0 bases at J, with 11 bases between the two ends. The CDR3 is 15 amino acids. CDR1 and CDR2 from the germline V gene are GTSNPN and SVGIG (reference sequence). The CDR3 DNA sequence: TGTGCCTGGAGTGTTGGACGCGGGGTGAACACTGAAGCTTTCTTT. Its translation is CAWSVGRGVNTEAFF.

This chain connects TRBV14 to TRBJ1-2; D call uncertain. CDR1 and CDR2 from the germline V gene are SGHDN and FVKESK. The CDR3 is 14 amino acids. The germline V and J ends were trimmed by 0 bases and 0 bases, with 5 bases remaining between them. The DNA of the CDR3 is TGTGCCAGCAGCCAAGACGGGGCTAACTATGGCTACACCTTC. It encodes CASSQDGANYGYTF.

The chain is built from TRBV5-5 and TRBJ1-1; 11 nucleotides align to TRBD1. The germline gives CDR1 SGHKS, CDR2 YYEKEE (reference sequence). There are 14 residues in the CDR3. With 0 bases clipped from V and 5 bases from J, the junction kept 0 bases outside the gene matches. The CDR3 sequence: CASSLGDRGTEAFF. Here the CDR3 DNA reads TGTGCCAGCAGCTTGGGGGACAGGGGGACTGAAGCTTTCTTT.

The chain joins TRBV30 to TRBJ2-5; D is undetermined. The closer fit of TRBJ2-7 to the DNA end suggests the J call may be wrong. In germline, CDR1 is GTSNPN, CDR2 SVGIG (reference sequence). This CDR3 comprises 14 residues. CDR3 DNA: TGTGCCTGGAGTGTGGGCAAAGGTTGGTACGAGCAGTACTTC. As protein: CAWSVGKGWYEQYF.

This clone was recorded once. The V and J genes are TRBV29-1 and TRBJ2-5; 9 bases are a match to TRBD2. The CDR3 contains 12 residues. Trimming took 6 bases from V and 5 from J; bases not matched to a gene: 4. Germline CDR1 and CDR2: SQVTM and ANQGSEA. CDR3 in DNA: TGCAGCGTGACGAGCGGGAGGGAGACCCAGTACTTC. This codes for CSVTSGRETQYF.

The CDR3 reads CASSVGLAGGPRFF. The CDR3, as DNA: TGTGCCAGCAGCGTAGGACTAGCGGGAGGGCCAAGGTTCTTC. The chain uses TRBV9 and TRBJ2-1; 14 bases fit TRBD2. The CDR3 sequence is 14 residues long. CDR1 is SGDLS and CDR2 is YYNGEE in the germline V gene. Losses at the gene ends were 0 bases for V and 15 bases for J; bases not matched to a gene: 5.

The chain uses TRBV20-1 and TRBJ2-1; no reliable D call. Trimming stripped 6 bases from V and 5 bases from J, with 5 bases between. CDR3 size: 10 residues. Germline V gene data show CDR1 as DFQATT and CDR2 as SNEGSKA (reference sequence). Here the CDR3 DNA reads TGCAGTGCGCTAAACAATGAGCAGTTCTTC. It translates to CSALNNEQFF.

The rearrangement joins TRBV6-6 to TRBJ1-2, with TRBD1 matching 7 bases. The CDR3 is made up of 13 amino acids. J lost 3 bases, V lost 4 bases, and 2 bases had no gene match. Germline V lookup: CDR1 MNHNY, CDR2 SVGAGI (reference sequence). The CDR3 DNA is TGTGCCAGCAGTTGGGACAGCTACTATGGCTACACCTTC. This encodes CASSWDSYYGYTF.

This clone showed up just a few times. The chain links TRBV6-1 to TRBJ1-1, with D tentatively TRBD1 (5 bases). The CDR3 consists of 14 residues. V lost 7 bases and J 4 bases, leaving 16 bases between the germline ends. CDR1 MNHNS and CDR2 SASEGT come from the germline V gene. The CDR3, as DNA: TGTGCCAGCACCCCGGGGGGGTTTGGCACTGAAGCTTTCTTT. It translates to CASTPGGFGTEAFF.

This clone was detected once. This chain connects TRBV4-1 to TRBJ2-5; 14 bases fit TRBD2. Trimming took 7 bases from V and 2 from J; bases not matched to a gene: 6. Germline CDR1 MGHRA, CDR2 YSYEKL. The CDR3 is 16 residues long. CDR3 region: CASTPGLAGVQETQYF. Written as DNA, the CDR3 is TGCGCCAGCACCCCGGGACTAGCGGGAGTACAAGAGACCCAGTACTTC.

The genes are TRBV5-1 and TRBJ2-2, with 9 bases identical to TRBD2. Germline V CDR1 and CDR2: SGHRS, YFSETQ. Trimming took 4 bases from V and 2 from J; bases not matched to a gene: 3. This CDR3 contains 15 residues. CDR3 amino acids: CASSRSGGNTGELFF. The CDR3 DNA is TGCGCCAGCAGCCGTAGCGGGGGCAACACCGGGGAGCTGTTTTTT.

The chain is built from TRBV18 and TRBJ1-1; no reliable D call. The CDR3 has 13 amino acids. Germline loops: CDR1 KGHSH, CDR2 LQKENI. V shed 3 bases and J shed 3 bases, with 8 bases lying between them. The DNA of the CDR3 is TGTGCCAGCTCACCGGCCCAGGACACTGAAGCTTTCTTT. Protein product: CASSPAQDTEAFF. Using reference TRBV18 and TRBJ1-1 for the parts outside the CDR3, the full variable domain is NAGVMQNPRHLVRRRGQEARLRCSPMKGHSHVYWYRQLPEEGLKFMVYLQKENIIDESGMPKERFSAEFPKEGPSILRIQQVVRGDSAAYFCASSPAQDTEAFFGQGTRLTVV.